These 14 T cell receptor beta chains came from one sample sequenced in a study of blood T cell repertoires in COVID-19. Data came from immunoSEQ multiplex PCR; TCRdb stores just in-frame clones and leaves some out. This table holds some 340,000 clones, around 87% found once. The sequencing sample was made of PBMCs or T cells enriched from blood (not recorded which). These receptors were collected from a young woman who had recovered from COVID-19.

The V and J genes are TRBV5-5 and TRBJ1-6; 10 bases are a match to TRBD1. The CDR3 extends over 15 amino acids. Germline V CDR1 and CDR2: SGHKS, YYEKEE (reference sequence). Trimming at V came to 6 bases and at J to 10 bases, leaving 10 bases not matched to a gene. The CDR3 DNA reads as TGTGCCAGCATCGGGGGACAGGGGATAGGGTCACCCCTCCACTTT. It specifies CASIGGQGIGSPLHF.

CDR3 DNA sequence: TGTGCCAGCAGCCAAGGAGGCGGGGGGATCCAAGAGACCCAGTACTTC. It yields the protein CASSQGGGGIQETQYF. The V and J genes are TRBV14 and TRBJ2-5; 8 bases are shared with TRBD2. Germline loops: CDR1 SGHDN, CDR2 FVKESK. The CDR3 loop spans 16 amino acids. The J segment lost 1 base and the V segment lost 1 base, leaving 5 bases of the junction unmatched.

The chain recombines TRBV12-5 with TRBJ2-1; 8 bases line up with TRBD2. Germline CDR1 LGHNT, CDR2 FRNRAP. V dropped 3 bases and J dropped 8; count of bases not matched to a gene: 9. CDR3 length: 15 residues. The CDR3 sequence is CASGFLLAAGDEQFF. The CDR3 nucleotides read TGTGCTAGTGGTTTCCTACTAGCGGCTGGGGATGAGCAGTTCTTC.

This clone has a handful of counts. The chain's CDR3 is CASSLGADRGEAFF. The CDR3 region has the DNA TGTGCCAGCAGCTTGGGAGCAGACAGGGGTGAAGCTTTCTTT. This chain uses TRBV5-4 with TRBJ1-1, with 8 bases matching TRBD1. Unmatched junction bases numbered 5, after V lost 0 bases and J lost 7 bases. CDR1 and CDR2 (germline): SGHNT, YYREEE (reference sequence). This CDR3 region has 14 residues.

The V gene is TRBV7-9, the J gene TRBJ1-6; a possible D gene is TRBD1 (5 bases). The V and J ends lost 5 bases and 10 bases respectively, with 21 bases between them. This CDR3 contains 16 residues. Germline V lookup: CDR1 SEHNR, CDR2 FQNEAQ (reference sequence). The CDR3 protein is CASSPAPGGVGSPLHF. For the CDR3, the DNA is TGTGCCAGCAGCCCCGCCCCGGGAGGGGTCGGATCACCCCTCCACTTT. Using reference TRBV7-9 and TRBJ1-6 for the parts outside the CDR3, the full variable domain is DTGVSQNPRHKITKRGQNVTFRCDPISEHNRLYWYRQTLGQGPEFLTYFQNEAQLEKSRLLSDRFSAERPKGSFSTLEIQRTEQGDSAMYLCASSPAPGGVGSPLHFGNGTRLTVT.

This chain uses TRBV19 with TRBJ2-7; TRBD2 aligns across 7 bases. Losses at the gene ends were 6 bases for V and 7 bases for J; bases not matched to a gene: 12. Germline CDR1 and CDR2: LNHDA and SQIVND (reference sequence). The CDR3 consists of 14 residues. The CDR3 region is CASSSGTNPWEQYF. CDR3 DNA sequence: TGTGCCAGTAGCTCCGGGACTAACCCTTGGGAGCAGTACTTC.

The chain joins TRBV5-1 to TRBJ2-1; weak D call: TRBD2 (7 bases). The V end lost 1 base, the J end lost 5 bases, and 13 bases lay between the germline ends. The V gene's germline CDR1 is SGHRS and CDR2 YFSETQ. The length of the CDR3 is 15 residues. The CDR3 DNA reads as TGCGCCAGCAGCTTGTTAGGGGGGGCGGACAATGAGCAGTTCTTC. It translates to CASSLLGGADNEQFF.

This chain joins TRBV18 and TRBJ1-3, with no clear D. CDR1 and CDR2 (germline): KGHSH, LQKENI. The CDR3 sequence is 16 residues long. The V gene lost 4 bases and the J gene lost 0 bases, with 13 bases spanning the gap. As DNA, the CDR3 is TGTGCCAGCTCACGTGATTACAGTACCTCTGGAAACACCATATATTTT. It translates to CASSRDYSTSGNTIYF.

The V and J genes are TRBV5-1 and TRBJ2-4, with D maybe TRBD1 (6 bases). V lost 0 bases, J lost 3 bases, and 13 bases lay in between. From germline, CDR1 is SGHRS and CDR2 YFSETQ. The CDR3 consists of 16 residues. The CDR3 loop is CASSLATGPFKNIQYF. In DNA form, the CDR3 reads TGCGCCAGCAGCTTGGCGACAGGCCCATTCAAAAACATTCAGTACTTC.

The V gene is TRBV27, the J gene TRBJ2-3; 8 bases fit TRBD2. Unmatched junction bases numbered 5, after V lost 7 bases and J lost 2 bases. CDR3 length: 14 amino acids. Looked up from germline, CDR1 is MNHEY and CDR2 is SMNVEV (reference sequence). The CDR3 DNA reads TGTGCCAGCAAGGGGCGGGGGGTCACAGATACGCAGTATTTT. It encodes CASKGRGVTDTQYF.

The chain carries TRBV12-3 or TRBV12-4 and TRBJ1-1; D is perhaps TRBD1 (5 bases). This CDR3 contains 13 residues. Trimming shortened V by 4 bases and J by 1 base, and 7 bases separated the two germline ends. CDR3 DNA sequence: TGTGCCAGCAGTTCACAGGAGAACACTGAAGCTTTCTTT. Its translation is CASSSQENTEAFF.

The chain uses TRBV4-1 and TRBJ1-2; no firm D call. This CDR3 spans 15 amino acids. The V gene's germline CDR1 is MGHRA and CDR2 YSYEKL. V was cut by 1 base and J by 1 base, with 10 bases left in between. In DNA form, the CDR3 reads TGCGCCAGCAGCCAAGCCCTGGGCCTTAACTATGGCTACACCTTC. This gives the protein CASSQALGLNYGYTF.

CDR3 coding DNA: TGTGCCAGCACACTCACTACCTTGAACACTGAAGCTTTCTTT. This sequence encodes CASTLTTLNTEAFF. J is TRBJ1-1 and V is TRBV6-5; unclear D gene. Trimming stripped 7 bases from V and 0 bases from J, with 12 bases between. Germline CDR1 is MNHEY and CDR2 is SVGAGI. The CDR3 has 14 residues.

The V and J genes are TRBV19 and TRBJ2-5, with 14 bases matching TRBD2. Germline lookup yields CDR1 LNHDA and CDR2 SQIVND (reference sequence). The J segment lost 2 bases and the V segment lost 4 bases, leaving 3 bases of the junction unmatched. This CDR3 comprises 16 residues. DNA for the CDR3: TGTGCCAGTAGTACCCGGACTAGCGGGGGGCAAGAGACCCAGTACTTC. Protein product: CASSTRTSGGQETQYF.